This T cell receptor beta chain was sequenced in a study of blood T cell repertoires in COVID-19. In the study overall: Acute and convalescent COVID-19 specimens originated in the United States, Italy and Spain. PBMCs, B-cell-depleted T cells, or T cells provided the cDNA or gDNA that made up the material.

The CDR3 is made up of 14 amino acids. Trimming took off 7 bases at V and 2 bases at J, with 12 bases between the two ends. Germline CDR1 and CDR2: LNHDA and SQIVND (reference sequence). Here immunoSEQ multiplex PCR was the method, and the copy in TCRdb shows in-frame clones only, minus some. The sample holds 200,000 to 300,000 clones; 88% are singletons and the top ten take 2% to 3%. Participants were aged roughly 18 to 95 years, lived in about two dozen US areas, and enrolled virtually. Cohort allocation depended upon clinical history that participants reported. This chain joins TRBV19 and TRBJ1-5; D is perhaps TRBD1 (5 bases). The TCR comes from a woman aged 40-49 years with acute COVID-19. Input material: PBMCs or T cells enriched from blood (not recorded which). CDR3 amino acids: CASMRGSGNQPQHF. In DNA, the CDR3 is TGTGCCAGTATGCGGGGGTCGGGCAATCAGCCCCAGCATTTT.